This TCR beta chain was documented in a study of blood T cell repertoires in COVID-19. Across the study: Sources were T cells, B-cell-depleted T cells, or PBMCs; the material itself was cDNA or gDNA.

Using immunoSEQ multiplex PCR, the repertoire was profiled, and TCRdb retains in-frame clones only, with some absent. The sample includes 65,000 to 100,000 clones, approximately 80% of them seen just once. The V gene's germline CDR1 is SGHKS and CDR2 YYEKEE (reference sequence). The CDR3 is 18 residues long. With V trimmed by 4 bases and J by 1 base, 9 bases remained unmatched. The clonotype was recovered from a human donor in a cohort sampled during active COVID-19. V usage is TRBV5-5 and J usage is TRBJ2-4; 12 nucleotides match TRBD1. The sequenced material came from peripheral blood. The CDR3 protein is CASSPTPGQGAAKNIQYF. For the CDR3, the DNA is TGTGCCAGCAGCCCGACACCGGGACAGGGGGCGGCCAAAAACATTCAGTACTTC.